These 27 T cell receptor beta chains were all obtained from the same sample, sequenced in a study of cytomegalovirus exposure and HLA in healthy donors. PCR employed 60 Vbeta and 13 Jbeta primers. Assay: immunoSEQ multiplex PCR; the TCRdb copy retains only in-frame clones and omits some. In the table there are 150,000 or so clones, 81% of which are singletons. The specimen sequenced was PBMCs. The origin of the receptors is a young woman in good health and CMV-seropositive.

The chain employs TRBV7-8 and TRBJ1-2; the match to TRBD1 covers 7 bases. This CDR3 is 16 amino acids long. Germline CDR1 SGHVS, CDR2 FQNEAQ. V shed 5 bases and J 1 base; nucleotides not matched to a gene: 10. CDR3 region: CASSPLGQSLNYGYTF. DNA for the CDR3: TGTGCCAGCAGCCCCCTGGGACAGTCGCTTAACTATGGCTACACCTTC.

V usage is TRBV7-2 and J usage is TRBJ2-5; TRBD2 aligns across 9 bases. Germline loops: CDR1 SGHTA, CDR2 FQGNSA. The CDR3 is 15 residues long. V shed 6 bases, J shed 2 bases, and the junction held 7 bases outside the gene matches. CDR3 sequence reads: CASSHNSGGQETQYF. In DNA, the CDR3 is TGTGCCAGCAGTCATAATAGCGGGGGACAAGAGACCCAGTACTTC.

The chain employs TRBV2 and TRBJ2-7; weak D call: TRBD2 (6 bases). Germline V gene sequence: CDR1 SNHLY, CDR2 FYNNEI. V was trimmed by 5 bases and J by 0 bases, leaving 14 bases between them. This CDR3 has 15 residues. The CDR3 reads CASSYRKEGSYEQYF. DNA for the CDR3: TGTGCCAGCAGTTACAGGAAGGAGGGCTCCTACGAGCAGTACTTC.

This chain joins TRBV11-1 and TRBJ1-1, with D perhaps matching TRBD1 (6 bases). This CDR3 is built from 15 residues. Per the germline V gene, CDR1 is SGHAT and CDR2 is FQDESV (reference sequence). Trimming left V 3 bases short and J 1 base short, with 12 bases between. The CDR3 sequence is CASSLAVGGNTEAFF. CDR3 bases: TGTGCCAGCAGCTTGGCGGTAGGGGGGAACACTGAAGCTTTCTTT.

This clone was seen more than once but under ten times. The chain carries TRBV6-1 and TRBJ1-2; TRBD1 matches 8 bases. Germline values: CDR1 MNHNS, CDR2 SASEGT. J was trimmed by 3 bases and V by 4 bases; bases with no gene match: 19. This CDR3 contains 19 residues. This CDR3 is CASSAPWGGTGRTDYGYTF. Written as DNA, the CDR3 is TGTGCCAGCAGTGCGCCCTGGGGGGGGACAGGTCGAACGGACTATGGCTACACCTTC.

The chain employs TRBV7-6 and TRBJ2-7; 12 nucleotides line up with TRBD2. The CDR3 runs 15 residues. V shed 3 bases and J 6 bases; nucleotides not matched to a gene: 6. CDR1 is SGHVS, CDR2 FNYEAQ, per germline. CDR3 amino acids: CASSFPSGGAGEQYF. The CDR3 nucleotides read TGTGCCAGCAGCTTTCCTAGCGGGGGGGCCGGCGAGCAGTACTTC.

V usage is TRBV6-5 and J usage is TRBJ1-5; D gene uncertain. Germline V gives CDR1 MNHEY, CDR2 SVGAGI. The V and J ends lost 2 bases and 5 bases respectively, with 7 bases between them. The CDR3 length is 13 residues. In DNA, the CDR3 is TGTGCCAGCAGTTACAGCGGCCATCAGCCCCAGCATTTT. Its translation is CASSYSGHQPQHF.

The chain joins TRBV20-1 to TRBJ2-7; 8 bases are shared with TRBD2. Germline CDR1 reads DFQATT; CDR2 reads SNEGSKA (reference sequence). This CDR3 is built from 11 residues. Losses at the gene ends were 6 bases for V and 6 bases for J; bases not matched to a gene: 4. CDR3 coding DNA: TGCAGTGCGAAGGCGGGAGGCGAGCAGTACTTC. Its protein product is CSAKAGGEQYF.

This chain uses TRBV5-1 with TRBJ1-2; 7 bases fit TRBD1. Germline V CDR1 and CDR2: SGHRS, YFSETQ. The CDR3 is 12 amino acids. J lost 8 bases, V lost 3 bases, and 4 bases had no gene match. The CDR3 DNA reads as TGCGCCAGCAGCTGGGACAGAGAGGGCTACACCTTC. Its protein product is CASSWDREGYTF.

This chain links TRBV30 with TRBJ1-6, with a weak D call TRBD1 (6 bases). With 1 base removed from V and 7 bases from J, the gap between germline ends came to 17 bases. The V gene's germline CDR1 is GTSNPN and CDR2 SVGIG (reference sequence). The CDR3 is 16 residues long. The CDR3 sequence: CAWSASRTDLNSPLHF. The CDR3 region has the DNA TGTGCCTGGAGTGCCTCCCGGACAGACCTAAATTCACCCCTCCACTTT.

The V call is TRBV7-8, the J call TRBJ1-5, with 11 bases fitting TRBD1. Trimming took 5 bases from V and 4 from J; bases not matched to a gene: 4. Germline CDR1 reads SGHVS; CDR2 reads FQNEAQ. The CDR3 runs 15 residues. CDR3 region: CASSLDRGLNQPQHF. The CDR3 coding sequence is TGTGCCAGCAGCCTGGACAGGGGGCTGAATCAGCCCCAGCATTTT.

The V gene is TRBV7-2, the J gene TRBJ1-1; a weak D match, TRBD1 (5 bases). Trimming took 8 bases from V and 8 from J, leaving 21 bases between them. This CDR3 has 14 residues. Germline V gives CDR1 SGHTA, CDR2 FQGNSA. The CDR3 loop reads CASSSPKSTEEAFF. For the CDR3, the DNA is TGTGCCAGCTCTAGTCCAAAGTCGACAGAGGAAGCTTTCTTT.

This chain joins TRBV5-4 and TRBJ2-5, with 9 nucleotides matching TRBD2. TRBJ2-7 matches the DNA end more closely, so the J call is doubtful. The CDR3 has 15 amino acids. The germline V gene has CDR1 SGHNT and CDR2 YYREEE (reference sequence). As DNA, the CDR3 is TGTGCCAGCAGCTTGGCTAGCGGGGTCTCCTACGAGCAGTACTTC. Protein: CASSLASGVSYEQYF.

The rearrangement joins TRBV20-1 to TRBJ1-2; D is perhaps TRBD1 (5 bases). This CDR3 spans 11 amino acids. Germline CDR1 and CDR2: DFQATT and SNEGSKA (reference sequence). V was trimmed by 6 bases and J by 8 bases, leaving 13 bases between them. Written as DNA, the CDR3 is TGCAGTGCCAGGGCCCCTTTCGGCTACACCTTC. The encoded protein is CSARAPFGYTF.

The rearrangement uses TRBV29-1 and TRBJ2-3, with TRBD2 identical over 9 bases. The length of the CDR3 is 15 residues. J was trimmed by 2 bases and V by 6 bases; bases with no gene match: 9. Germline CDR1 and CDR2: SQVTM and ANQGSEA. CDR3 in DNA: TGCAGCGTCGACGGGCTAGCGGGGAACACAGATACGCAGTATTTT. This encodes CSVDGLAGNTDTQYF.

The chain employs TRBV5-6 and TRBJ2-1; 10 bases are shared with TRBD2. Losses at the gene ends were 2 bases for V and 7 bases for J; bases not matched to a gene: 6. Germline CDR1 SGHDT, CDR2 YYEEEE. This CDR3 region has 15 residues. The CDR3 coding sequence is TGTGCCAGCAGCTTCGGACTAGCGGCTTTAAATGAGCAGTTCTTC. This sequence encodes CASSFGLAALNEQFF. The full variable domain, with the rest looked up from reference TRBV5-6 and TRBJ2-1, is DAGVTQSPTHLIKTRGQQVTLRCSPKSGHDTVSWYQQALGQGPQFIFQYYEEEERQRGNFPDRFSGHQFPNYSSELNVNALLLGDSALYLCASSFGLAALNEQFFGPGTRLTVL.

This chain joins TRBV29-1 and TRBJ1-1; 7 positions agree with TRBD1. Germline CDR1 and CDR2: SQVTM and ANQGSEA. Trimming cost V 6 bases and J 5 bases; bases outside gene matches: 6. The CDR3 totals 12 residues. The CDR3 region is CSVRTGATEAFF. In DNA form, the CDR3 reads TGCAGCGTGCGAACAGGGGCTACTGAAGCTTTCTTT.

The CDR3 DNA reads TGTGCCACCGAGGTATCCAGAAACACCGGGGAGCTGTTTTTT. Amino acids: CATEVSRNTGELFF. V gene TRBV6-4 combines with J gene TRBJ2-2; D is ambiguous. CDR3 length: 14 residues. Per the germline V gene, CDR1 is MRHNA and CDR2 is SNTAGT. The V end lost 10 bases, the J end lost 2 bases, and 14 bases lay between the germline ends.

The V gene is TRBV11-1, the J gene TRBJ1-2; D possibly corresponds to TRBD1 (5 bases). V lost 5 bases, J lost 8 bases, and 21 bases lay in between. The CDR3 covers 15 residues. In germline, CDR1 is SGHAT, CDR2 FQDESV (reference sequence). CDR3 sequence reads: CASSLHAGTYDGYTF. CDR3 DNA: TGTGCCAGCAGCCTTCATGCGGGGACCTACGACGGCTACACCTTC.

The gene calls are TRBV30 and TRBJ1-2, with no clear D. Germline V lookup: CDR1 GTSNPN, CDR2 SVGIG (reference sequence). The CDR3 has 12 amino acids. Deletions cut 2 bases from V and 4 bases from J, with 8 bases between. The CDR3 region has the DNA TGTGCCTGGAGTACGGGTAGCTATGGCTACACCTTC. Amino acid sequence: CAWSTGSYGYTF.

This clone was seen a few times. This chain joins TRBV6-1 and TRBJ1-2, with 12 bases identical to TRBD1. The CDR3 length is 11 residues. Germline values: CDR1 MNHNS, CDR2 SASEGT. After removal of 6 bases from V and 13 bases from J, the junction contained 3 bases not matched to a gene. The CDR3 protein is CASRGQGAATF. The CDR3 DNA reads TGTGCCAGCAGGGGACAGGGGGCAGCCACCTTC.

The V call is TRBV14, the J call TRBJ2-5; D is ambiguous. Trimming shortened V by 0 bases and J by 5 bases, and 10 bases separated the two germline ends. CDR1 is SGHDN and CDR2 is FVKESK in the germline V gene. CDR3 size: 14 residues. The CDR3 reads CASSQDLVSETQYF. The CDR3 DNA is TGTGCCAGCAGCCAAGACCTAGTAAGCGAGACCCAGTACTTC.

About this clone itself: The junction departs from the called germline gene at one end, perhaps through a read error. V is TRBV2 and J is TRBJ2-3; tentatively, D is TRBD2 (6 bases). Germline values: CDR1 SNHLY, CDR2 FYNNEI. CDR3 length: 11 amino acids. The CDR3 spells CASSEIAVAFF. CDR3 DNA: TGTGCCAGCAGTGAAATAGCGGTGGCCTTTTTT.

This chain links TRBV4-2 with TRBJ2-2; D is ambiguous. The V and J ends lost 4 bases and 0 bases respectively, with 6 bases between them. Germline assignment: CDR1 LGHNA and CDR2 YNFKEQ. The CDR3 runs 14 residues. This CDR3 is CASSLSANTGELFF. Written as DNA, the CDR3 is TGTGCCAGCAGCCTCTCGGCGAACACCGGGGAGCTGTTTTTT.

V is TRBV11-2 and J is TRBJ2-5; 9 positions match TRBD1. The J call may be incorrect, as the DNA end agrees better with TRBJ2-7. The CDR3 extends over 14 amino acids. Germline lookup yields CDR1 SGHAT and CDR2 FQNNGV. Here the CDR3 DNA reads TGTGCCAGCAGCAAAGGACAGGGGAACTACGAGCAGTACTTC. It codes for CASSKGQGNYEQYF.

V and J are TRBV2 and TRBJ2-1, with TRBD2 identical over 13 bases. Trimming took 4 bases from V and 0 from J; bases not matched to a gene: 12. Per germline, CDR1 SNHLY and CDR2 FYNNEI. The CDR3 is 20 amino acids. The CDR3 bases are TGTGCCAGCAGTGGATGGACTAGCGGGGGAACTTTTTCCTCCTACAATGAGCAGTTCTTC. It codes for CASSGWTSGGTFSSYNEQFF.

This clone has just one count. The rearrangement joins TRBV19 to TRBJ2-7, with a possible D match to TRBD2 (7 bases). V dropped 10 bases and J dropped 5 bases, with 18 bases sitting between them. CDR1 is LNHDA, CDR2 SQIVND, per germline (reference sequence). The CDR3 covers 13 residues. The CDR3 DNA sequence: TGTGCCAATAGGGCCACCGGGGGGCACGAGCAGTACTTC. Translated, it gives CANRATGGHEQYF. Drawing the rest from reference TRBV19 and TRBJ2-7, the complete variable domain is DGGITQSPKYLFRKEGQNVTLSCEQNLNHDAMYWYRQDPGQGLRLIYYSQIVNDFQKGDIAEGYSVSREKKESFPLTVTSAQKNPTAFYLCANRATGGHEQYFGPGTRLTVT.